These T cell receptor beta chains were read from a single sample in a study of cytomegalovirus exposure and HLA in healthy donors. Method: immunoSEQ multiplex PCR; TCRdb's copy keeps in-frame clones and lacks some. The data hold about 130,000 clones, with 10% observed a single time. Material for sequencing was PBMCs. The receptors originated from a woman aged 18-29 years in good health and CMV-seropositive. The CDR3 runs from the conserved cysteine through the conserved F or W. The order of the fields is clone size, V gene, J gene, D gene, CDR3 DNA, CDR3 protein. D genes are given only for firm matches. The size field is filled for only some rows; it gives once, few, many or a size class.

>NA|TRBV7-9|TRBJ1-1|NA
TGTGCCAGCAGCTTAGCTCCAGGGTACACTGAAGCTTTCTTT
CASSLAPGYTEAFF
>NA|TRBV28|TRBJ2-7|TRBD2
TGTGCCAGCAGCAGACCGGGACTAGCGGAATACGAGCAGTACTTC
CASSRPGLAEYEQYF
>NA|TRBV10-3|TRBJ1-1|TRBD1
TGTGCCATCAGCGGGACAGGAGGGATTTACACTGAAGCTTTCTTT
CAISGTGGIYTEAFF
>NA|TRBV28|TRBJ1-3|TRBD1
TGTGCCAGCAGTTTATTTGTTGGGACAGGGGTCCGGGAAAACACCATATATTTT
CASSLFVGTGVRENTIYF
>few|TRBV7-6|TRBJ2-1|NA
TGTGCCAGCAGCTTACGGGGGAGCTCCTACAATGAGCAGTTCTTC
CASSLRGSSYNEQFF
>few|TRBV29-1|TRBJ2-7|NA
TGCAGCGCTCACGCCGGGACACCCTACGAGCAGTACTTC
CSAHAGTPYEQYF
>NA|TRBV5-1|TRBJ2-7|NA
TGCGCCAGCAGTTACGACATATTCTACGAGCAGTACTTC
CASSYDIFYEQYF
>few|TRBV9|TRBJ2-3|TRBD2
TGTGCCAGCAGCGTAGGAACTAGCGGATTCACAGATACGCAGTATTTT
CASSVGTSGFTDTQYF
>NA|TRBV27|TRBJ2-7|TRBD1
TGTGCCACCAAAGGACAGGGGTTGGAGCAGTACTTC
CATKGQGLEQYF
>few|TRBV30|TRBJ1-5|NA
TGTGCCTGGAGCCTGCGCAGCCAGGGCAATCAGCCCCAGCATTTT
CAWSLRSQGNQPQHF
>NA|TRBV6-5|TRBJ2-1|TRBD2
TGTGCCAGCAGTTCCGAGACTAGCGGGAGGGACAATGAGCAGTTCTTC
CASSSETSGRDNEQFF
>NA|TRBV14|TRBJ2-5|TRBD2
TGTGCCAGCAGCCCCGGGACTAGCCAAGAGACCCAGTACTTC
CASSPGTSQETQYF
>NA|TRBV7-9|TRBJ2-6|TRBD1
TGTGCCAGCAGCCCTGCAGGGGGGACTTTC
CASSPAGGTF
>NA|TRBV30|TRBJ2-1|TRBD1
TGTGCGTGGACAGGGGTCGTCAACAATGAGCAGTTCTTC
CAWTGVVNNEQFF
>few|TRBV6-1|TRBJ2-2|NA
TGTGCCAGCAGACGGGACACCCTCACCGGGGAGCTGTTTTTT
CASRRDTLTGELFF
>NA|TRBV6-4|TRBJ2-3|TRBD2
TGTGCCAGCAGCCCCAGCGGGAGTAGCACAGATACGCAGTATTTT
CASSPSGSSTDTQYF
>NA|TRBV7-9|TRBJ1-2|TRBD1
TGTGCCAGCCGAGCACAGGGGAGCGGCCTTGGGGGCTACACCTTC
CASRAQGSGLGGYTF
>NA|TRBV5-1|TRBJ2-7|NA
TGCGCCAGCAGCTTGGGGACAGATTCGCGCGAGCAGTACTTC
CASSLGTDSREQYF
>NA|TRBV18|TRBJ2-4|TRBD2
TGTGCCAGCTCACCAGGACTAGCGGGAGACGTTGTAGCCAAAAACATTCAGTACTTC
CASSPGLAGDVVAKNIQYF
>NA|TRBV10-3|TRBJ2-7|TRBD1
TGTGCCATCAGTGCCCCGGACAGGGTCTACTACGAGCAGTACTTC
CAISAPDRVYYEQYF
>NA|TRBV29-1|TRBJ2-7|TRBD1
TGCAGCGTTGAGGGACAGGAGGGAGCCTACGAGCAGTACTTC
CSVEGQEGAYEQYF
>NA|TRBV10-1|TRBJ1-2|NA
TGCGCCAGCAGTGAGGCGGGGAAAAGGATTGGCTACACCTTC
CASSEAGKRIGYTF
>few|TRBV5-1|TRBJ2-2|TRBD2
TGCGCCAGCAGCGTAAAACCGGGACTAGCGGGCTACCGCCTGAGGGAGCTGTTTTTT
CASSVKPGLAGYRLRELFF
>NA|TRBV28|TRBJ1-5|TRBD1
TGTGCCAGCAGGCCTTTGAGGGGGCTCGGGCCCCAGCATTTT
CASRPLRGLGPQHF
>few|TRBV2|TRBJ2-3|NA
TGTGCCAGCAGCTCAGGGGGGGATACGCAGTATTTT
CASSSGGDTQYF
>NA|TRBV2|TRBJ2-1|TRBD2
TGTGCCAGCTATAGGACTAGCGGGAGTGGTCAGCAGTTCTTC
CASYRTSGSGQQFF
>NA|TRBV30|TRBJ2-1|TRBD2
TGTGCCTGGAGTGTCGGACTAGAGGGACTCTACAATGAGCAGTTCTTC
CAWSVGLEGLYNEQFF
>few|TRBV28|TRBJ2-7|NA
TGTGCCACAGCAGTTTCTGCAGGGCAGAACTACGAGCAGTACTTC
CATAVSAGQNYEQYF
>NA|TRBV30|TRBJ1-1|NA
TGTGCCTGGAGTGGTTTAAGCATGGGGGGGGGATACACTGAAGCTTTCTTT
CAWSGLSMGGGYTEAFF
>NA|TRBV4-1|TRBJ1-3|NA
TGCGCCAGCAGCCCCCGAGAAAACTCTGGAAACACCATATATTTT
CASSPRENSGNTIYF
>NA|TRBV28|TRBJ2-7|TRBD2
TGTGCCAGCAGTTTCGGCGGGAGCCACGAGCAGTACTTC
CASSFGGSHEQYF
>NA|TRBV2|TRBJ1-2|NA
TGTGCCAGCTGTTCGAGCCAGGGACTGTATGGCTACACCTTC
CASCSSQGLYGYTF
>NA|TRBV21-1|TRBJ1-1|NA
TGTGCCAGCAGCCCACCGGCGGGGCGTAACACTGAAGCTTTCTTT
CASSPPAGRNTEAFF
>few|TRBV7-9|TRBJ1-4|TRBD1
TGTGCCAGCAGCTCCTGGGACAGATCAAATGAAAAACTGTTTTTT
CASSSWDRSNEKLFF
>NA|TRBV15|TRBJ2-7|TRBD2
TGTGCCACCAGCCTACTCTCGGGACTAGCGTACGAGCAGTACTTC
CATSLLSGLAYEQYF
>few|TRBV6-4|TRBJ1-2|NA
TGTGCCAGCAGAGGAACAGGGATGGGCTACACCTTC
CASRGTGMGYTF
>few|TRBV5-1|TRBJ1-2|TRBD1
TGCGCCAGCACACCGGGACAGGGGTCCTATGGCTACACCTTC
CASTPGQGSYGYTF
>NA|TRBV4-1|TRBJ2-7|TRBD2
TGCGCCAGCAGCCAAGATCCTGCTCCGTGGCGGGAGTTCCACGAGCAGTACTTC
CASSQDPAPWREFHEQYF
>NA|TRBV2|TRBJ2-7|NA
TGTGCCAGCACGACAGGTGGCTACGAGCAGTACTTC
CASTTGGYEQYF
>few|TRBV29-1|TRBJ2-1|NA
TGCAGCGTTGGAGTGGCTAGTGGGAGCGTGGGGAATGAGCAGTTCTTC
CSVGVASGSVGNEQFF
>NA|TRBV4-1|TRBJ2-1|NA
TGCGCCAGCAGCCCGACTAGTTCGTCCTACAATGAGCAGTTCTTC
CASSPTSSSYNEQFF